This T cell receptor (beta chain) was sequenced during a study of cytomegalovirus exposure and HLA in healthy donors. Study observations and caveats: In a later analysis, TCR beta V- and J-gene trimming was associated with a missense DCLRE1C variant.

Of note for this clone: Its antigen remains unidentified.

Researchers ran the PCR with 60 Vbeta and 13 Jbeta primers. Method: immunoSEQ multiplex PCR; TCRdb's copy keeps in-frame clones and lacks some. The profile covers about 230,000 clones, with 85% to 90% appearing a single time and roughly 1% taken by the ten largest. This receptor was taken from a young woman in good health and CMV-seronegative. Sequences were obtained from PBMCs.

The CDR3 protein is CSVGGGTAGDYTF. DNA of the CDR3: TGCAGCGTCGGGGGCGGGACGGCGGGGGACTACACCTTC. The chain employs TRBV29-1 and TRBJ1-2; D is perhaps TRBD1 (6 bases). This CDR3 has 13 amino acids. The germline V gene has CDR1 SQVTM and CDR2 ANQGSEA. V lost 6 bases, J lost 10 bases, and 21 bases lay in between. The full variable domain, completed using reference TRBV29-1 and TRBJ1-2, is SAVISQKPSRDICQRGTSLTIQCQVDSQVTMMFWYRQQPGQSLTLIATANQGSEATYESGFVIDKFPISRPNLTFSTLTVSNMSPEDSSIYLCSVGGGTAGDYTFGSGTRLTVV.